What follows are 8 T cell receptor beta chains derived from one specimen sequenced in a study of blood T cell repertoires in COVID-19. TCRdb's table, derived via immunoSEQ multiplex PCR, lists solely in-frame clones and lacks some. Of 90,000 to 100,000 clones in the sample, 80% to 90% were seen once. Sequencing was carried out using peripheral blood. The receptors shown here come from a man aged 50 to 59 with COVID-19, enrolled during active disease.

CDR3 bases: TGTGCCAGCAGTTACGGGGCCGGGGGGTCAGGGACCCAGTACTTC. Translating it yields CASSYGAGGSGTQYF. The V call is TRBV6-5, the J call TRBJ2-5, with 7 bases lining up with TRBD2. The CDR3 contains 15 residues. The germline V gene encodes CDR1 MNHEY and CDR2 SVGAGI. Trimming at V came to 2 bases and at J to 7 bases, leaving 10 bases not matched to a gene.

The rearrangement joins TRBV28 to TRBJ2-2; 10 bases fit TRBD2. Germline V gene data show CDR1 as MDHEN and CDR2 as SYDVKM. The CDR3 is made up of 14 amino acids. Losses at the gene ends were 6 bases for V and 4 bases for J; bases not matched to a gene: 2. CDR3 DNA sequence: TGTGCCAGCAGAAGCGGGGGGGGCACCGGGGAGCTGTTTTTT. Translating it yields CASRSGGGTGELFF.

The chain joins TRBV3-1 (or the pseudogene TRBV3-2) to TRBJ1-1, with D possibly TRBD1 on 5 matching bases. Germline V gene data show CDR1 as LGHDT and CDR2 as YNNKEL (reference sequence). This CDR3 region has 13 residues. Trimming took off 1 base at V and 5 bases at J, with 8 bases between the two ends. Here the CDR3 DNA reads TGTGCCAGCAGCCAAGCGGGGGTGACTGAAGCTTTCTTT. This sequence encodes CASSQAGVTEAFF.

The rearrangement links TRBV5-1 to TRBJ2-1; no firm D call. The CDR3 sequence is 11 residues long. The V end lost 4 bases, the J end lost 9 bases, and 8 bases lay between the germline ends. In germline, CDR1 is SGHRS, CDR2 YFSETQ. The CDR3: CASSIVGEQFF. In DNA form, the CDR3 reads TGCGCCAGCAGCATAGTCGGTGAGCAGTTCTTC. Supplemented by reference TRBV5-1 and TRBJ2-1, the full variable domain reads KAGVTQTPRYLIKTRGQQVTLSCSPISGHRSVSWYQQTPGQGLQFLFEYFSETQRNKGNFPGRFSGRQFSNSRSEMNVSTLELGDSALYLCASSIVGEQFFGPGTRLTVL.

The CDR3 region is CASSLERENGNSPLHF. The CDR3 nucleotides are TGTGCCAGCAGCTTGGAACGGGAAAACGGCAATTCACCCCTCCACTTT. V gene TRBV5-6 combines with J gene TRBJ1-6; D unclear. Between the trimmed V and J ends, which lost 0 bases and 7 bases, there was a span of 14 bases. This CDR3 region has 16 residues. In germline, CDR1 is SGHDT, CDR2 YYEEEE.

The chain employs TRBV29-1 and TRBJ1-1, with a tentative D call TRBD1 (5 bases). V was clipped by 3 bases and J by 5 bases, with 13 bases between them. The CDR3 is made up of 13 amino acids. Per germline, CDR1 SQVTM and CDR2 ANQGSEA. The CDR3 DNA reads TGCAGCGTTGAGCAGGGAAGCGGGACTGAAGCTTTCTTT. As protein: CSVEQGSGTEAFF. Drawing the rest from reference TRBV29-1 and TRBJ1-1, the complete variable domain is SAVISQKPSRDICQRGTSLTIQCQVDSQVTMMFWYRQQPGQSLTLIATANQGSEATYESGFVIDKFPISRPNLTFSTLTVSNMSPEDSSIYLCSVEQGSGTEAFFGQGTRLTVV.

The genes are TRBV19 and TRBJ1-5, with D maybe TRBD1 (5 bases). Germline V CDR1 and CDR2: LNHDA, SQIVND (reference sequence). V was pared by 6 bases and J by 0 bases, with 12 bases between. The CDR3 totals 15 residues. The CDR3 bases are TGTGCCAGTAGCCCGACAGCCTATAGCAATCAGCCCCAGCATTTT. Protein product: CASSPTAYSNQPQHF.

The chain combines TRBV5-4 with TRBJ1-2; D ambiguous. This CDR3 is 14 amino acids long. V shed 4 bases and J shed 1 base, with 11 bases lying between them. CDR1 SGHNT and CDR2 YYREEE come from the germline V gene (reference sequence). The CDR3 sequence is CASSPPGVNYGYTF. The CDR3 nucleotides read TGTGCCAGCAGCCCCCCCGGGGTTAACTATGGCTACACCTTC.